This T cell receptor beta chain derives from a study of blood T cell repertoires in COVID-19. Overall study: Collection of acute and convalescent COVID-19 samples took place in the United States, Italy and Spain. T cells, B-cell-depleted T cells, or PBMCs provided the cDNA or gDNA that served as material.

Categorization into cohorts depended on clinical history that participants reported. Per the original methods: Reference gene primer amplification gave nucleated cell count estimates. Measured with immunoSEQ multiplex PCR; TCRdb has only the in-frame clones, and not every one. V, J and clone size reflect that table, while D and trimming were determined from the DNA. In the table there are more than 400,000 clones, roughly nine tenths of which are singletons. CDR3 length: 16 amino acids. Germline CDR1 and CDR2: SGHAT and FQNNGV. Trimming cost V 2 bases and J 3 bases, with 17 bases left between them. This clone was seen once.

The receptor was derived from a woman between 18 and 29 years old who had recovered from COVID-19. V and J are TRBV11-2 and TRBJ2-7, with a weak D call TRBD1 (6 bases). The material sequenced was PBMCs or T cells enriched from blood (not recorded which). The CDR3 sequence is CASSLTSSQGSYEQYF. The CDR3, as DNA: TGTGCCAGCAGCTTAACTTCGTCTCAGGGGAGCTACGAGCAGTACTTC.